This T cell receptor (beta chain) was observed in a study of T cell responses to AZD1222 COVID-19 vaccine. Study summary: Second-dose recipients at about 4 or about 12 weeks were treated as one pooled group.

Study-wide results and limits: Only six or seven AZD1222 recipients tested seropositive at baseline. Females outnumbered males among donors, who were mostly white British; clonal diversity was possibly underestimated.

Sequencing was performed with immunoSEQ multiplex PCR; in TCRdb, only in-frame clones are kept and a portion is missing. The sample lists about 120,000 clones, approximately 90% occurring once. Turning to this clone: Its antigen remains unknown.

This TCR was sampled from an adult in good health. Here the sequenced sample was peripheral blood, taken on day 0 of AZD1222 vaccination.

Here the CDR3 DNA reads TGTGCCAGCAGGGACAGGTACTACGAGCAGTACTTC. This codes for CASRDRYYEQYF. The V call is TRBV11-2, the J call TRBJ2-7; 7 bases fit TRBD1. CDR3 size: 12 residues. V was pared by 6 bases and J by 3 bases, with 2 bases of the junction left unmatched. Germline V gene sequence: CDR1 SGHAT, CDR2 FQNNGV. The whole variable domain, filled in from reference TRBV11-2 and TRBJ2-7, reads EAGVAQSPRYKIIEKRQSVAFWCNPISGHATLYWYQQILGQGPKLLIQFQNNGVVDDSQLPKDRFSAERLKGVDSTLKIQPAKLEDSAVYLCASRDRYYEQYFGPGTRLTVT.